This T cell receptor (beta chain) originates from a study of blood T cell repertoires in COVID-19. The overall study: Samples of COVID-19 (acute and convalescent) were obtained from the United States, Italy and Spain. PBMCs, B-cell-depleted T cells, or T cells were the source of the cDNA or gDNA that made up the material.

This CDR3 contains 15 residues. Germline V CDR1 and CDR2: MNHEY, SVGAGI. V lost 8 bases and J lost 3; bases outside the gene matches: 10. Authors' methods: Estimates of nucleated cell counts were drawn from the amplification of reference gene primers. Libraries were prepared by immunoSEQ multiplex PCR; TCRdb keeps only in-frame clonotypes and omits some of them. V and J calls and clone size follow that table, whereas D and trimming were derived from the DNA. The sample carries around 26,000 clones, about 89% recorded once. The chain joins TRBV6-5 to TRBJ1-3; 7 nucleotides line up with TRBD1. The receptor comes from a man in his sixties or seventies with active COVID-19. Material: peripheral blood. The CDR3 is CASRQGGVGGNTIYF. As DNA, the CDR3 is TGTGCCAGCCGACAGGGAGGCGTTGGTGGAAACACCATATATTTT.